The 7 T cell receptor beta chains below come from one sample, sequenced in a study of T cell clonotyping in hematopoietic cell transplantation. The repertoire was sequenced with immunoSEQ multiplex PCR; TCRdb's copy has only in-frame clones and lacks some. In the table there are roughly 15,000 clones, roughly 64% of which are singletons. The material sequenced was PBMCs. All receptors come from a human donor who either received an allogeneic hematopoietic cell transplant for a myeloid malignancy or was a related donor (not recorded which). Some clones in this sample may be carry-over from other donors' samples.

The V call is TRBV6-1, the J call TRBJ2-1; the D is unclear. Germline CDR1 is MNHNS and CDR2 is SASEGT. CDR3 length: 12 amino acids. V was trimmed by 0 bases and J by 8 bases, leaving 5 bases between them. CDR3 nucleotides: TGTGCCAGCAGTGAAGCGGGGTATGAGCAGTTCTTC. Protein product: CASSEAGYEQFF.

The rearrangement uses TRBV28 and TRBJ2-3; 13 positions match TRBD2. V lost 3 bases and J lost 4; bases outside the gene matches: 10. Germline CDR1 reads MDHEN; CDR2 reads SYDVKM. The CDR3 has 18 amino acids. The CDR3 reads CASSFRYPLAGGPDTQYF. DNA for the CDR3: TGTGCCAGCAGTTTTCGGTATCCACTAGCGGGGGGGCCAGATACGCAGTATTTT. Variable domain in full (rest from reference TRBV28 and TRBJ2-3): DVKVTQSSRYLVKRTGEKVFLECVQDMDHENMFWYRQDPGLGLRLIYFSYDVKMKEKGDIPEGYSVSREKKERFSLILESASTNQTSMYLCASSFRYPLAGGPDTQYFGPGTRLTVL.

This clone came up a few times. CDR3 in DNA: TGTGCCAGCAGTCCACGACTAGCGGGGGCCACAGATACGCAGTATTTT. Translating it yields CASSPRLAGATDTQYF. V usage is TRBV27 and J usage is TRBJ2-3; 12 nucleotides align to TRBD2. The CDR3 covers 16 residues. Per germline, CDR1 MNHEY and CDR2 SMNVEV (reference sequence). Trimming removed 5 bases from V and 2 bases from J; junction bases left unmatched: 5.

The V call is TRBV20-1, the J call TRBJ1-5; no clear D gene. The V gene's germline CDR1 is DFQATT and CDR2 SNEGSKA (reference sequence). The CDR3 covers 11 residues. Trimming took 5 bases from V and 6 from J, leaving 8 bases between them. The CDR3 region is CSAQSGQPQHF. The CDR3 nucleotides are TGCAGTGCTCAGTCCGGTCAGCCCCAGCATTTT.

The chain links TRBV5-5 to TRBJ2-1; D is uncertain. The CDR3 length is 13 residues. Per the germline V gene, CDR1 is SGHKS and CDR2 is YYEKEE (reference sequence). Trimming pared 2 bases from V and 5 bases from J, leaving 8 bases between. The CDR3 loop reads CASSFGSNNEQFF. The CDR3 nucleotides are TGTGCCAGCAGCTTCGGGTCTAACAATGAGCAGTTCTTC.

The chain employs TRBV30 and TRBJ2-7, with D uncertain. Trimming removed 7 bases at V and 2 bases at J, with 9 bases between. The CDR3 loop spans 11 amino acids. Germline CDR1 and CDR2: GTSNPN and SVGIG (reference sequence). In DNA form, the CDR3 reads TGTGCCTCCGCACATACCTACGAGCAGTACTTC. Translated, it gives CASAHTYEQYF.

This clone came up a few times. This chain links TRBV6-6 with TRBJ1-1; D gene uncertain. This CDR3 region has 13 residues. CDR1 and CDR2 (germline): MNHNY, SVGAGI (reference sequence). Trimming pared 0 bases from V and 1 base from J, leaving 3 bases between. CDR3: CASSYSSNTEAFF. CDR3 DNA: TGTGCCAGCAGTTACTCCTCGAACACTGAAGCTTTCTTT.